This T cell receptor beta chain emerged from a study of blood T cell repertoires in COVID-19. Study summary: The United States, Italy and Spain provided the acute and convalescent COVID-19 samples. PBMCs, B-cell-depleted T cells, or T cells were the source of the cDNA or gDNA that made up the material.

Original analysis: Amplification with reference gene primers provided the estimates of nucleated cell counts. Measured with immunoSEQ multiplex PCR; TCRdb has only the in-frame clones, and not every one. For V, J and clone size, that table is used; D and trimming come from the DNA. The sample comprises roughly 160,000 clones, approximately 88% of which are singletons, and 2.9% rests with the top ten. In germline, CDR1 is SGHVS, CDR2 FQNEAQ. The CDR3 length is 15 residues. Between the trimmed V and J ends, which lost 1 base and 4 bases, there was a span of 14 bases. Sequencing used peripheral blood. This TCR derives from a woman aged 55-75 years with acute or convalescent COVID-19. The chain has TRBV7-8 and TRBJ2-7; maybe TRBD1 (5 bases). The CDR3: CASSLGQGSEYEQYF. The CDR3 nucleotides read TGTGCCAGCAGCTTAGGGCAGGGTAGTGAGTACGAGCAGTACTTC.